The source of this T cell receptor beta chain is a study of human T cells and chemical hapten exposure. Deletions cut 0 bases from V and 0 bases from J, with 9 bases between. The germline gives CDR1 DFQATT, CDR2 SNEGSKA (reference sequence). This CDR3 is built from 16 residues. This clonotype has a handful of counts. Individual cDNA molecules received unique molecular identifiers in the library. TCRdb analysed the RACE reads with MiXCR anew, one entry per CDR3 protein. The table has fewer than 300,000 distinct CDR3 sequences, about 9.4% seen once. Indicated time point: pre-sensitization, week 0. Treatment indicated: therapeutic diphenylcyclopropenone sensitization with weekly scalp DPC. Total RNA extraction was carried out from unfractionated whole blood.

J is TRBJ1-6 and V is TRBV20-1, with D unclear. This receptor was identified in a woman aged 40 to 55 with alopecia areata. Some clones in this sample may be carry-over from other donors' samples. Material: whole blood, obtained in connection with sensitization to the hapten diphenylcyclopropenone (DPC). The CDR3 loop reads CSARDPRSSYNSPLHF. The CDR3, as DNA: TGCAGTGCTAGAGATCCCCGAAGCTCCTATAATTCACCCCTCCACTTT.